The 18 T cell receptor beta chains presented below share a single source sample, sequenced in a study of T-cell reconstitution after alpha-beta-depleted transplantation in children. It was with unique molecular identifiers that the TCRbeta library was prepared. In TCRdb, the PCR reads were re-called with MiXCR into one record per CDR3 protein. The sample contains approximately 510,000 distinct CDR3 sequences, around 16% of which appear only once. The sequencing here drew on PBMCs from the stem cell graft donor, taken from the stem cell graft. All receptors come from a human donor who donated a stem cell graft to a child with acute lymphoblastic leukemia.

This chain connects TRBV12-3 or TRBV12-4 to TRBJ1-1, with 9 bases identical to TRBD1. There are 17 residues in the CDR3. V gave up 7 bases and J gave up 0 bases; unmatched junction bases: 12. The CDR3, as DNA: TGTGCCAGCACCCCTCGGGGACAGGGCCTGATGAACACTGAAGCTTTCTTT. It is translated as CASTPRGQGLMNTEAFF.

The chain uses TRBV20-1 and TRBJ2-1; 9 nucleotides agree with TRBD2. V shed 0 bases and J 4 bases; nucleotides not matched to a gene: 10. CDR3 size: 17 residues. In germline, CDR1 is DFQATT, CDR2 SNEGSKA (reference sequence). For the CDR3, the DNA is TGCAGTGCTAGAGATGGGAAGGCTAGCGGGACGTACAATGAGCAGTTCTTC. This encodes CSARDGKASGTYNEQFF.

This chain links TRBV6-4 with TRBJ1-6, with D maybe TRBD1 (5 bases). This CDR3 spans 13 amino acids. Germline V gene sequence: CDR1 MRHNA, CDR2 SNTAGT. The V end lost 4 bases, the J end lost 5 bases, and 6 bases lay between the germline ends. The DNA of the CDR3 is TGTGCCAGCAGTGTGGGGGATAATTCACCCCTCCACTTT. Protein product: CASSVGDNSPLHF.

The chain combines TRBV7-3 with TRBJ2-5; a possible D gene is TRBD2 (6 bases). CDR3 length: 15 amino acids. V lost 1 base and J lost 1, with 10 bases in between. Looked up from germline, CDR1 is SGHTA and CDR2 is FQGTGA. CDR3 sequence reads: CASSLSTSPQETQYF. CDR3 in DNA: TGTGCCAGCAGCTTAAGCACTAGCCCCCAAGAGACCCAGTACTTC.

This clonotype was seen only a few times. J is TRBJ2-7 and V is TRBV5-1; a weak D match, TRBD2 (5 bases). Trimming stripped 7 bases from V and 2 bases from J, with 16 bases between. The CDR3 sequence is 14 residues long. The germline CDR1 and CDR2 sequences are SGHRS and YFSETQ. The CDR3 loop is CASEEGGGAYEQYF. The CDR3 region has the DNA TGCGCCAGCGAGGAAGGTGGAGGCGCCTACGAGCAGTACTTC.

The chain links TRBV3-1 to TRBJ2-2; D is possibly TRBD2 (5 bases). The CDR3 contains 14 residues. Per the germline V gene, CDR1 is LGHDT and CDR2 is YNNKEL (reference sequence). Deletions cut 5 bases from V and 4 bases from J, with 11 bases between. The CDR3 region is CASSDAGVTGELFF. For the CDR3, the DNA is TGTGCCAGCAGCGACGCGGGCGTCACCGGGGAGCTGTTTTTT.

The V gene is TRBV9, the J gene TRBJ1-2; TRBD1 matches at 8 bases. The germline gives CDR1 SGDLS, CDR2 YYNGEE. V trimming: 5 bases; J trimming: 6 bases; junction bases outside the gene matches: 3. CDR3 length: 12 amino acids. CDR3 region: CASSADRDGYTF. The CDR3 region has the DNA TGTGCCAGCAGTGCGGACAGGGATGGCTACACCTTC.

This clonotype was found a few times. The chain carries TRBV6-5 and TRBJ1-2, with a tentative D call TRBD1 (6 bases). V gave up 2 bases and J gave up 3 bases, with 10 bases separating them. Germline V gene sequence: CDR1 MNHEY, CDR2 SVGAGI. The CDR3 runs to 14 residues. DNA for the CDR3: TGTGCCAGCAGTTACCAGGGGACCCACTATGGCTACACCTTC. Amino acid sequence: CASSYQGTHYGYTF.

The genes are TRBV6-1 and TRBJ2-7; D may match TRBD1 or TRBD2 (6 bases each). The CDR3 is 16 amino acids. The V end lost 0 bases, the J end lost 2 bases, and 14 bases lay between the germline ends. Germline values: CDR1 MNHNS, CDR2 SASEGT. CDR3 coding DNA: TGTGCCAGCAGTGAAGCAGCCCCGGGGGCCGCCTACGAGCAGTACTTC. Translating gives CASSEAAPGAAYEQYF.

This clonotype was counted only a few times. The rearrangement joins TRBV9 to TRBJ2-2, with 8 bases that match TRBD1. This CDR3 is 16 amino acids long. J gave up 4 bases and V 3 bases, and 8 bases lay outside the gene matches. The germline gives CDR1 SGDLS, CDR2 YYNGEE. The CDR3 region is CASSEQQGVGTGELFF. CDR3 in DNA: TGTGCCAGCAGCGAACAACAGGGGGTGGGCACCGGGGAGCTGTTTTTT.

V gene TRBV6-2 or TRBV6-3 combines with J gene TRBJ1-1, with a weak D call TRBD1 (6 bases). This CDR3 has 15 amino acids. The germline gives CDR1 MNHEY, CDR2 SVGEGT. Trimming cost V 2 bases and J 10 bases, with 20 bases left between them. CDR3 sequence (DNA): TGTGCCAGCAGTTACCCCGGGACAATCCAACCCGGAGCTTTCTTT. This translates into CASSYPGTIQPGAFF.

This clonotype was seen more than once but under ten times. This rearrangement joins TRBV5-1 to TRBJ1-2; 7 bases agree with TRBD1. From germline, CDR1 is SGHRS and CDR2 YFSETQ. Trimming cost V 4 bases and J 0 bases; bases outside gene matches: 3. The CDR3 covers 14 residues. CDR3: CASSQGQSNYGYTF. The CDR3 DNA reads as TGCGCCAGCAGCCAGGGACAGTCTAACTATGGCTACACCTTC.

The V call is TRBV28, the J call TRBJ2-7, with a possible D match to TRBD2 (5 bases). Trimming pared 6 bases from V and 0 bases from J, leaving 12 bases between. The CDR3 runs 14 residues. The germline gives CDR1 MDHEN, CDR2 SYDVKM. The CDR3 nucleotides read TGTGCCAGCAGGCTAGGACTTAGCTCCTACGAGCAGTACTTC. It translates to CASRLGLSSYEQYF. Combining the CDR3 with reference TRBV28 and TRBJ2-7 gives the whole variable domain DVKVTQSSRYLVKRTGEKVFLECVQDMDHENMFWYRQDPGLGLRLIYFSYDVKMKEKGDIPEGYSVSREKKERFSLILESASTNQTSMYLCASRLGLSSYEQYFGPGTRLTVT.

J is TRBJ1-5 and V is TRBV19; no definite D call. The CDR3 is 13 residues long. Germline values: CDR1 LNHDA, CDR2 SQIVND (reference sequence). V gave up 8 bases and J gave up 1 base, with 9 bases separating them. CDR3 bases: TGTGCCAGTCTGGGAGGGAGCAATCAGCCCCAGCATTTT. Its protein is CASLGGSNQPQHF.

The J gene is TRBJ2-1, the V gene TRBV7-9, with 7 bases fitting TRBD2. The CDR3 runs to 16 residues. Germline V gene lookup returns CDR1 SEHNR and CDR2 FQNEAQ (reference sequence). Trimming cost V 4 bases and J 6 bases; bases outside gene matches: 12. CDR3: CASSSSGNTAFNEQFF. The DNA for the CDR3 is TGTGCCAGCAGCTCAAGCGGGAATACGGCTTTCAATGAGCAGTTCTTC.

This clonotype was recorded many times. The CDR3 loop is CASSVDGETYNEQFF. In DNA form, the CDR3 reads TGTGCCAGCAGCGTAGACGGGGAAACCTACAATGAGCAGTTCTTC. The V call is TRBV9, the J call TRBJ2-1, with D possibly TRBD2 on 5 matching bases. Germline lookup yields CDR1 SGDLS and CDR2 YYNGEE. This CDR3 region has 15 residues. V was cut by 0 bases and J by 2 bases, with 9 bases left in between.

V and J are TRBV10-3 and TRBJ2-7, with 8 bases identical to TRBD2. Germline V gives CDR1 ENHRY, CDR2 SYGVKD. This CDR3 region has 15 residues. After removal of 3 bases from V and 3 bases from J, the junction contained 7 bases not matched to a gene. Here the CDR3 DNA reads TGTGCCATCAGTGACCCGGGACTAGAGAACTACGAGCAGTACTTC. Its protein is CAISDPGLENYEQYF.

The rearrangement joins TRBV12-3 or TRBV12-4 to TRBJ1-2; D call uncertain. CDR3 length: 14 residues. V lost 3 bases to trimming and J lost 4 bases, with 12 bases between them. The CDR3 is CASSFAASVYGYTF. The CDR3 DNA follows: TGTGCCAGCAGTTTTGCAGCCTCAGTCTATGGCTACACCTTC.